Listed here are 20 T cell receptor beta chains from one sample, sequenced in a study of blood T cell repertoires in COVID-19. Assay used: immunoSEQ multiplex PCR; TCRdb lists only in-frame clones, some missing. The sample includes 100,000 to 150,000 clones, approximately 81% of them seen just once. The sequenced sample was peripheral blood. These receptors were taken from a man aged 40-50 years with active or convalescent COVID-19.

This chain links TRBV7-2 with TRBJ1-1, with TRBD1 identical over 9 bases. Germline lookup yields CDR1 SGHTA and CDR2 FQGNSA. The CDR3 has 18 residues. The trim removed 3 bases at V and 3 bases at J, leaving 14 bases unmatched. CDR3 sequence (DNA): TGTGCCAGCAGCTTGGAAGGACAGGGGAGTGTTTGGCACACTGAAGCTTTCTTT. It translates to CASSLEGQGSVWHTEAFF.

The chain is built from TRBV6-1 and TRBJ2-3; 10 bases agree with TRBD2. The CDR3 contains 16 residues. Per germline, CDR1 MNHNS and CDR2 SASEGT. Trimming cost V 4 bases and J 2 bases; bases outside gene matches: 6. The CDR3 loop is CASSVSGRAPTDTQYF. Here the CDR3 DNA reads TGTGCCAGCAGTGTGAGCGGGAGGGCCCCCACAGATACGCAGTATTTT.

This clone was observed a few times. CDR3 in DNA: TGTGCCAGCAGCCTGCGGGACAGGGGTCACAATGAGCAGTTCTTC. Translation gives CASSLRDRGHNEQFF. The chain uses TRBV5-4 and TRBJ2-1, with 10 bases lining up with TRBD1. This CDR3 spans 15 amino acids. Germline CDR1 SGHNT, CDR2 YYREEE (reference sequence). V shed 4 bases, J shed 5 bases, and the junction held 6 bases outside the gene matches. The full variable domain, in which reference TRBV5-4 and TRBJ2-1 provide the parts outside the CDR3, is ETGVTQSPTHLIKTRGQQVTLRCSSQSGHNTVSWYQQALGQGPQFIFQYYREEENGRGNFPPRFSGLQFPNYSSELNVNALELDDSALYLCASSLRDRGHNEQFFGPGTRLTVL.

The chain combines TRBV6-5 with TRBJ2-4, with D tentatively TRBD1 (5 bases). V was trimmed by 4 bases and J by 0 bases, leaving 13 bases between them. Germline V gene lookup returns CDR1 MNHEY and CDR2 SVGAGI. The CDR3 is 16 residues long. The CDR3 region is CASSSTDILAKNIQYF. Written as DNA, the CDR3 is TGTGCCAGCAGTTCCACGGACATTCTAGCCAAAAACATTCAGTACTTC.

J is TRBJ2-3 and V is TRBV6-5; possible D gene TRBD2, 6 bases. The ends were cut back, 6 bases at V and 3 bases at J, with 16 bases in the middle. This CDR3 is built from 15 residues. The V gene's germline CDR1 is MNHEY and CDR2 SVGAGI. The CDR3 DNA reads TGTGCCAGCAGCCCACTAGCTCGGTTAACAGATACGCAGTATTTT. Its protein is CASSPLARLTDTQYF.

The rearrangement joins TRBV10-1 to TRBJ1-1, with 8 bases aligning to TRBD1. The CDR3 loop spans 14 amino acids. Germline assignment: CDR1 WNHNN and CDR2 SYGVQD (reference sequence). V lost 3 bases to trimming and J lost 9 bases; unmatched junction nucleotides: 9. In DNA form, the CDR3 reads TGCGCCAGCAGTGATCGACAGGGGACATTCCAAGCTTTCTTT. It specifies CASSDRQGTFQAFF.

The CDR3 region has the DNA TGTGCCAGCAGCGTAACAACGGCCGGGGAAAAACTGTTTTTT. It specifies CASSVTTAGEKLFF. The chain employs TRBV9 and TRBJ1-4; D remains ambiguous. The germline CDR1 and CDR2 sequences are SGDLS and YYNGEE. The CDR3 runs 14 residues. V shed 1 base and J shed 8 bases, with 12 bases lying between them.

The J gene is TRBJ2-7, the V gene TRBV19; TRBD2 matches at 7 bases. CDR3 size: 15 residues. Per the germline V gene, CDR1 is LNHDA and CDR2 is SQIVND (reference sequence). V lost 5 bases to trimming and J lost 3 bases; unmatched junction nucleotides: 10. Written as DNA, the CDR3 is TGTGCCAGTAGTTCGGCAGCGGGGATGAGCTACGAGCAGTACTTC. Its translation: CASSSAAGMSYEQYF.

The gene calls are TRBV30 and TRBJ2-7; perhaps TRBD2 as D (5 bases). With 3 bases removed from V and 5 bases from J, the gap between germline ends came to 14 bases. The germline V gene encodes CDR1 GTSNPN and CDR2 SVGIG (reference sequence). The CDR3 is 13 amino acids. CDR3 bases: TGTGCCTGGAGGGGTACTGGGCGGGACGAGCAGTACTTC. Its translation: CAWRGTGRDEQYF. Using reference TRBV30 and TRBJ2-7 for the parts outside the CDR3, the full variable domain is SQTIHQWPATLVQPVGSPLSLECTVEGTSNPNLYWYRQAAGRGLQLLFYSVGIGQISSEVPQNLSASRPQDRQFILSSKKLLLSDSGFYLCAWRGTGRDEQYFGPGTRLTVT.

This clone has just a few counts. The chain carries TRBV5-1 and TRBJ1-6, with no clear D. The CDR3 loop spans 16 amino acids. Germline CDR1 and CDR2: SGHRS and YFSETQ. Between the trimmed V and J ends, which lost 4 bases and 10 bases, there was a span of 21 bases. The CDR3 is CASSTGEASILSPLHF. The CDR3, as DNA: TGCGCCAGCAGCACTGGGGAGGCGAGCATCTTGTCACCCCTCCACTTT.

V and J are TRBV19 and TRBJ2-5, with D possibly TRBD2 on 6 matching bases. The CDR3 has 17 amino acids. Germline CDR1 is LNHDA and CDR2 is SQIVND (reference sequence). V was clipped by 5 bases and J by 0 bases, with 19 bases between them. The CDR3 bases are TGTGCCAGTAGTGCTGGGGAGGACATTACAGACCAAGAGACCCAGTACTTC. This sequence encodes CASSAGEDITDQETQYF.

The chain links TRBV25-1 to TRBJ2-2, with 7 bases identical to TRBD2. Germline trimming cut 3 bases from V and 2 bases from J; bases unmatched to any gene: 0. This CDR3 contains 14 residues. The germline V gene has CDR1 MGHDK and CDR2 SYGVNS. The CDR3 DNA is TGTGCCAGCAGTGAGACTAGCAACACCGGGGAGCTGTTTTTT. This gives the protein CASSETSNTGELFF.

The chain couples TRBV7-2 to TRBJ2-5; TRBD2 might be the D (6 bases). Trimming took 1 base from V and 5 from J, leaving 20 bases between them. Germline loops: CDR1 SGHTA, CDR2 FQGNSA. The CDR3 extends over 17 amino acids. CDR3 nucleotides: TGTGCCAGCAGCTTAGGTTTGGCGGCTAGCGTTAGGGAGACCCAGTACTTC. This codes for CASSLGLAASVRETQYF.

The chain uses TRBV19 and TRBJ2-4, with D perhaps matching TRBD1 (6 bases). The CDR3 is 14 amino acids. Between the trimmed V and J ends, which lost 6 bases and 6 bases, there was a span of 15 bases. The germline V gene encodes CDR1 LNHDA and CDR2 SQIVND (reference sequence). CDR3 sequence: CASRKDSRSNIQYF. DNA of the CDR3: TGTGCCAGTAGGAAGGACAGCCGGTCAAACATTCAGTACTTC.

The V and J genes are TRBV27 and TRBJ2-1; 7 positions agree with TRBD1. The J segment lost 8 bases and the V segment lost 2 bases, leaving 9 bases of the junction unmatched. Germline-derived CDR1 and CDR2 are MNHEY and SMNVEV (reference sequence). The CDR3 has 15 amino acids. CDR3 nucleotides: TGTGCCAGCAGTTTAAGGGACAGACAACACGATGAGCAGTTCTTC. It specifies CASSLRDRQHDEQFF.

The CDR3 coding sequence is TGTGCCAGCAGCTTAGACAGAGCGCGGGACCAAGCTTTCTTT. Encoded protein: CASSLDRARDQAFF. The chain links TRBV7-8 to TRBJ1-1; tentative D call: TRBD1 (5 bases). V was trimmed by 1 base and J by 9 bases, leaving 15 bases between them. The CDR3 is 14 residues long. Germline V gene lookup returns CDR1 SGHVS and CDR2 FQNEAQ.

This clone was seen a few times. This rearrangement joins TRBV30 to TRBJ1-2; maybe TRBD1 (6 bases). The germline V gene has CDR1 GTSNPN and CDR2 SVGIG (reference sequence). This CDR3 is built from 15 residues. Trimming took 1 base from V and 0 from J, leaving 12 bases between them. The CDR3 DNA sequence: TGTGCCTGGAGTGCTCAGGGGAAGACTAACTATGGCTACACCTTC. Translated, it gives CAWSAQGKTNYGYTF. Looking up the rest from reference TRBV30 and TRBJ1-2 gives the full variable domain: SQTIHQWPATLVQPVGSPLSLECTVEGTSNPNLYWYRQAAGRGLQLLFYSVGIGQISSEVPQNLSASRPQDRQFILSSKKLLLSDSGFYLCAWSAQGKTNYGYTFGSGTRLTVV.

The rearrangement joins TRBV6-5 to TRBJ1-1; 9 nucleotides align to TRBD1. V lost 10 bases, J lost 3 bases, and 3 bases stayed unmatched. The CDR3 covers 12 residues. Germline CDR1 reads MNHEY; CDR2 reads SVGAGI. CDR3 in DNA: TGTGCCACTAACAGGGGGCACACTGAAGCTTTCTTT. Translating gives CATNRGHTEAFF.

This chain joins TRBV6-6 and TRBJ2-2; 7 bases are a match to TRBD2. Germline V gene lookup returns CDR1 MNHNY and CDR2 SVGAGI (reference sequence). The CDR3 length is 15 residues. V dropped 2 bases and J dropped 6; count of bases not matched to a gene: 6. CDR3 protein: CASSYGQGGAGELFF. The CDR3 DNA reads as TGTGCCAGCAGTTACGGGCAGGGAGGGGCCGGGGAGCTGTTTTTT.

V gene TRBV28 combines with J gene TRBJ2-7, with 7 bases that match TRBD1. The CDR3 extends over 15 amino acids. From germline, CDR1 is MDHEN and CDR2 SYDVKM. V lost 1 base and J lost 4; bases outside the gene matches: 7. This CDR3 is CASSLSAQGWYEQYF. The CDR3 DNA follows: TGTGCCAGCAGTTTATCCGCACAGGGGTGGTACGAGCAGTACTTC.